The clone carrying this T cell receptor beta chain has a handful of counts. What it binds is not known. The sample belongs to a study of T cells in localized non-small cell lung cancer. Study-level findings and limits: A single tumor region was sequenced, leaving heterogeneity possible. Uninvolved neighboring lung showed the greatest T cell clonality, exceeding tumor. Density of T cells in blood, when higher, went with longer overall survival. Adjacent lung tissue had a median about 58 of the top 100 clones found in the tumor.

CDR1 is SGHDT and CDR2 is YYEEEE in the germline V gene. The ends were cut back, 3 bases at V and 6 bases at J, with 7 bases in the middle. This CDR3 spans 12 amino acids. TCRdb's table, derived via immunoSEQ multiplex PCR, lists solely in-frame clones and lacks some. The sample lists roughly 72,000 clones; 86% were seen once. The chain has TRBV5-6 and TRBJ2-1; D gene uncertain. Sequencing used peripheral blood, obtained before any cancer treatment. The sequence was obtained from a male donor older than 55 with stage III squamous cell lung carcinoma. CDR3 loop: CASSSSSNEQFF. CDR3 nucleotides: TGTGCCAGCAGCTCTAGTAGCAATGAGCAGTTCTTC.